One and the same sample provided the 20 T cell receptor beta chains below, sequenced in a study of beta chain features in type 1 diabetes. Expressed TCRB transcripts were sequenced because the entire RNA isolate underwent reverse transcription. The method was immunoSEQ multiplex PCR; TCRdb's version includes in-frame clones alone and lacks a portion of them. Among tens of thousands of clones, 50% were seen once, and the ten largest hold about 0.25%. Sequencing was done on a sample of stem cell memory CD4+ T cells from blood. The receptors come from a woman in her 30s in good health.

V gene TRBV4-2 combines with J gene TRBJ2-7; D is unresolved. Looked up from germline, CDR1 is LGHNA and CDR2 is YNFKEQ. V dropped 2 bases and J dropped 3 bases, with 8 bases sitting between them. CDR3 length equals 13 residues. The CDR3 loop is CASSQPPDYEQYF. The CDR3 DNA is TGTGCCAGCAGCCAACCCCCAGACTACGAGCAGTACTTC.

This clone was observed a few times. The rearrangement uses TRBV19 and TRBJ2-1; no clear D gene. V lost 6 bases to trimming and J lost 5 bases, with 11 bases between them. CDR1 is LNHDA, CDR2 SQIVND, per germline (reference sequence). The CDR3 spans 13 residues. Here the CDR3 reads CASSMAVDNEQFF. CDR3 nucleotide sequence: TGTGCCAGTAGCATGGCCGTTGACAATGAGCAGTTCTTC.

This chain joins TRBV18 and TRBJ1-1, with a weak D call TRBD1 (5 bases). This CDR3 spans 14 amino acids. Looked up from germline, CDR1 is KGHSH and CDR2 is LQKENI. Deletions cut 6 bases from V and 0 bases from J, with 11 bases between. The CDR3 is CASSPDTLNTEAFF. The CDR3 nucleotides are TGTGCCAGCTCTCCGGACACGTTGAACACTGAAGCTTTCTTT.

The chain recombines TRBV6-5 with TRBJ2-1; the match to TRBD2 covers 8 bases. Germline CDR1 reads MNHEY; CDR2 reads SVGAGI. The J segment lost 8 bases and the V segment lost 0 bases, leaving 6 bases of the junction unmatched. CDR3 length: 15 residues. This CDR3 reads CASSYSGGLADEQFF. The CDR3 coding sequence is TGTGCCAGCAGTTACTCGGGTGGACTAGCCGATGAGCAGTTCTTC.

V usage is TRBV6-1 and J usage is TRBJ1-2; 8 nucleotides line up with TRBD1. Germline V gene lookup returns CDR1 MNHNS and CDR2 SASEGT. J gave up 4 bases and V 3 bases, and 10 bases lay outside the gene matches. This CDR3 contains 16 residues. Here the CDR3 reads CASSDRGQVIFYGYTF. The CDR3 DNA sequence: TGTGCCAGCAGTGACCGGGGACAGGTGATCTTCTATGGCTACACCTTC.

V is TRBV5-1 and J is TRBJ2-3, with TRBD2 matching over 8 bases. CDR1 SGHRS and CDR2 YFSETQ come from the germline V gene. The trim removed 4 bases at V and 5 bases at J, leaving 3 bases unmatched. The CDR3 extends over 13 amino acids. The CDR3 region has the DNA TGCGCCAGCAGCGCCACTAGCGGAGATACGCAGTATTTT. Protein: CASSATSGDTQYF.

J is TRBJ1-4 and V is TRBV7-3, with 9 bases matching TRBD1. V shed 5 bases, J shed 2 bases, and the junction held 3 bases outside the gene matches. The CDR3 length is 15 residues. Germline CDR1 and CDR2: SGHTA and FQGTGA. The CDR3 bases are TGTGCCAGCAGCCCAGGGACAGGGACTAATGAAAAACTGTTTTTT. Residues: CASSPGTGTNEKLFF.

The chain employs TRBV7-3 and TRBJ2-7; a possible D gene is TRBD1 (6 bases). V lost 5 bases, J lost 12 bases, and 20 bases lay in between. The germline gives CDR1 SGHTA, CDR2 FQGTGA. The CDR3 runs to 13 residues. The CDR3, as DNA: TGTGCCAGCAGCCGCTTAGGGACACAAGCTTCGTACTTC. Amino acids: CASSRLGTQASYF. Using reference TRBV7-3 and TRBJ2-7 for the parts outside the CDR3, the full variable domain is GAGVSQTPSNKVTEKGKYVELRCDPISGHTALYWYRQSLGQGPEFLIYFQGTGAADDSGLPNDRFFAVRPEGSVSTLKIQRTERGDSAVYLCASSRLGTQASYFGPGTRLTVT.

In the case of this clone: One end of the junction does not line up with germline, which may come from a read error. Different DNA sequences within this sample yield the same CDR3. This chain's CDR3 is CASSLGGGQETQYF. CDR3 nucleotides: TGTGCTAGCAGCCTGGGCGGGGGGCAAGAGACCCAGTACTTC. The rearrangement joins TRBV7-7 to TRBJ2-5; TRBD2 agrees at 8 bases. The germline gives CDR1 SSHAT, CDR2 FNYEAQ (reference sequence). This CDR3 is 14 amino acids long.

The chain uses TRBV18 and TRBJ2-3; D remains ambiguous. The CDR3 loop spans 14 amino acids. The germline V gene has CDR1 KGHSH and CDR2 LQKENI. Trimming shortened V by 0 bases and J by 2 bases, and 6 bases separated the two germline ends. In nucleotides, the CDR3 is TGTGCCAGCTCACCACCAGCTCTCACAGATACGCAGTATTTT. It is translated as CASSPPALTDTQYF.

The rearrangement links TRBV7-2 to TRBJ2-4; 13 bases agree with TRBD2. Looked up from germline, CDR1 is SGHTA and CDR2 is FQGNSA. The CDR3 spans 18 residues. J was trimmed by 6 bases and V by 2 bases; bases with no gene match: 10. Here the CDR3 reads CASSLLGLAGREGNIQYF. As DNA, the CDR3 is TGTGCCAGCAGCTTATTGGGACTAGCGGGAAGGGAGGGAAACATTCAGTACTTC.

CDR3 bases: TGTGCCAGCAGCGGGACAGGTCAGCCCCAGCATTTT. Protein: CASSGTGQPQHF. J is TRBJ1-5 and V is TRBV2, with 8 bases aligning to TRBD1. With 6 bases clipped from V and 6 bases from J, the junction kept 1 base outside the gene matches. The germline gives CDR1 SNHLY, CDR2 FYNNEI. The CDR3 consists of 12 residues.

The chain couples TRBV30 to TRBJ1-2; D call uncertain. CDR1 is GTSNPN and CDR2 is SVGIG in the germline V gene (reference sequence). The CDR3 spans 11 residues. V was trimmed by 4 bases and J by 4 bases, leaving 7 bases between them. CDR3 amino acids: CAWTTAYGYTF. In DNA form, the CDR3 reads TGTGCCTGGACCACAGCCTATGGCTACACCTTC.

This clone was detected only a few times. V and J are TRBV7-3 and TRBJ2-1, with 12 bases identical to TRBD2. Germline V CDR1 and CDR2: SGHTA, FQGTGA. The CDR3 totals 17 residues. V lost 0 bases to trimming and J lost 7 bases; unmatched junction nucleotides: 7. The CDR3 bases are TGTGCCAGCAGCTTAACCGGTAGGACTAGCGGGAAGAATGAGCAGTTCTTC. Translated, it gives CASSLTGRTSGKNEQFF.

The V call is TRBV2, the J call TRBJ1-2; 8 bases map to TRBD1. The trim removed 6 bases at V and 6 bases at J, leaving 12 bases unmatched. The CDR3 spans 15 residues. Looked up from germline, CDR1 is SNHLY and CDR2 is FYNNEI. The CDR3 bases are TGTGCCAGCAGATATCTGGACAGGGAATTCCATGGCTACACCTTC. Translating it yields CASRYLDREFHGYTF.

This clone came up a few times. The V gene is TRBV29-1, the J gene TRBJ2-1; 10 nucleotides agree with TRBD1. The CDR3 is 16 amino acids. CDR1 is SQVTM and CDR2 is ANQGSEA in the germline V gene. V gave up 8 bases and J gave up 7 bases; unmatched junction bases: 17. The CDR3 protein is CSPRFVGTGAGNEQFF. CDR3 nucleotides: TGCAGCCCCCGTTTTGTGGGGACAGGGGCGGGAAATGAGCAGTTCTTC.

The rearrangement joins TRBV27 to TRBJ2-1; D is unresolved. CDR1 and CDR2 from the germline V gene are MNHEY and SMNVEV (reference sequence). V was pared by 7 bases and J by 4 bases, with 14 bases between. The CDR3 contains 14 residues. The CDR3 loop reads CASKSGMSYNEQFF. CDR3 nucleotide sequence: TGTGCCAGCAAGTCGGGTATGAGTTACAATGAGCAGTTCTTC.

The J gene is TRBJ1-5, the V gene TRBV5-1; TRBD1 might be the D (5 bases). The CDR3 spans 15 residues. The V end lost 0 bases, the J end lost 3 bases, and 10 bases lay between the germline ends. Germline V gene sequence: CDR1 SGHRS, CDR2 YFSETQ. CDR3 bases: TGCGCCAGCAGCTTGGGAGACAGCTTCAATCAGCCCCAGCATTTT. Amino acid sequence: CASSLGDSFNQPQHF.

V usage is TRBV6-5 and J usage is TRBJ2-1; D is unresolved. CDR3 length: 15 residues. CDR1 is MNHEY, CDR2 SVGAGI, per germline. The V end lost 2 bases, the J end lost 5 bases, and 13 bases lay between the germline ends. CDR3 sequence reads: CASSYHWSVDNEQFF. In DNA, the CDR3 is TGTGCCAGCAGTTACCACTGGTCCGTGGACAATGAGCAGTTCTTC.

With regard to this clone: One junction end disagrees with the germline gene, perhaps due to a read error. The chain has TRBV7-6 and TRBJ1-5; D is possibly TRBD1 (5 bases). The CDR3 length is 17 residues. Per the germline V gene, CDR1 is SGHVS and CDR2 is FNYEAQ. The CDR3 is CANSLAPGPRSNQPQHF. DNA of the CDR3: TGTGCCAACAGCTTAGCACCAGGGCCGCGTAGCAATCAGCCCCAGCATTTT.